The 20 T cell receptor beta chains below all came from one sample that was sequenced in a study of PD-L1 blockade in urothelial cancer. The protocol was immunoSEQ multiplex PCR, while the TCRdb copy is restricted to in-frame clones and leaves out a portion. Of more than 30,000 clones detected, about 86% appear once; the ten largest clones hold about a sixth. The sequencing here drew on PBMCs, taken around atezolizumab (anti-PD-L1) treatment. Receptor source: a man between 60 and 75 years old with urothelial cancer.

This sequence joins TRBV5-1 and TRBJ2-1; D not resolved. CDR1 is SGHRS and CDR2 is YFSETQ in the germline V gene. The ends were cut back, 0 bases at V and 0 bases at J, with 4 bases in the middle. The CDR3 has 14 amino acids. The CDR3 DNA follows: TGCGCCAGCAGCTTGGAATACTCCTACAATGAGCAGTTCTTC. As protein: CASSLEYSYNEQFF.

This clone was seen once. V is TRBV5-6 and J is TRBJ2-3; 9 bases match TRBD1. The CDR3 extends over 15 amino acids. Germline V CDR1 and CDR2: SGHDT, YYEEEE. V lost 6 bases to trimming and J lost 2 bases; unmatched junction nucleotides: 7. The CDR3: CASIRDRGYTDTQYF. CDR3 in DNA: TGTGCCAGCATCCGAGACAGGGGGTACACAGATACGCAGTATTTT.

The CDR3 region is CASRNQGARGYTF. The CDR3 nucleotides read TGTGCCAGTAGAAACCAGGGGGCGCGGGGCTACACCTTC. This chain joins TRBV6-1 and TRBJ1-2, with 8 positions matching TRBD1. The CDR3 runs to 13 residues. J was trimmed by 8 bases and V by 9 bases; bases with no gene match: 11. Germline lookup yields CDR1 MNHNS and CDR2 SASEGT.

The rearrangement uses TRBV30 and TRBJ2-7, with D maybe TRBD2 (5 bases). The CDR3 runs to 13 residues. V dropped 5 bases and J dropped 2 bases, with 13 bases sitting between them. Germline V gene lookup returns CDR1 GTSNPN and CDR2 SVGIG (reference sequence). The CDR3 sequence is CAWDASSAYEQYF. In DNA, the CDR3 is TGTGCCTGGGATGCTAGCAGTGCCTACGAGCAGTACTTC.

This chain connects TRBV2 to TRBJ2-4; D is possibly TRBD1 (5 bases). The CDR3 loop spans 13 amino acids. The germline gives CDR1 SNHLY, CDR2 FYNNEI. V was shortened by 8 bases and J by 6 bases, with 14 bases between the two germline ends. CDR3 region: CASVTGGSNIQYF. CDR3 sequence (DNA): TGTGCCAGCGTCACAGGCGGATCAAACATTCAGTACTTC. The full variable domain, completed using reference TRBV2 and TRBJ2-4, is EPEVTQTPSHQVTQMGQEVILRCVPISNHLYFYWYRQILGQKVEFLVSFYNNEISEKSEIFDDQFSVERPDGSNFTLKIRSTKLEDSAMYFCASVTGGSNIQYFGAGTRLSVL.

The V and J genes are TRBV7-9 and TRBJ2-7, with 7 bases lining up with TRBD2. Per germline, CDR1 SEHNR and CDR2 FQNEAQ (reference sequence). V shed 3 bases and J 4 bases; nucleotides not matched to a gene: 12. The CDR3 consists of 16 residues. CDR3 DNA: TGTGCCAGCAGCTTCCCAGAGGGAGGCGGGGGATACGAGCAGTACTTC. It codes for CASSFPEGGGGYEQYF.

This clone was seen more than once but under ten times. V is TRBV5-1 and J is TRBJ2-7; perhaps TRBD1 as D (5 bases). Germline-derived CDR1 and CDR2 are SGHRS and YFSETQ. The ends were cut back, 4 bases at V and 0 bases at J, with 8 bases in the middle. This CDR3 contains 13 residues. The CDR3 nucleotides are TGCGCCAGCAGCACTGACAGCTCCTACGAGCAGTACTTC. Its translation is CASSTDSSYEQYF.

This chain uses TRBV5-1 with TRBJ1-4, with 8 positions matching TRBD1. This CDR3 has 17 residues. Germline CDR1 reads SGHRS; CDR2 reads YFSETQ. Trimming removed 4 bases from V and 8 bases from J; junction bases left unmatched: 16. The DNA of the CDR3 is TGCGCCAGCAGCCACGGACAGGGAAAGGGAGGGAACGAAAAACTGTTTTTT. It codes for CASSHGQGKGGNEKLFF.

The chain uses TRBV4-1 and TRBJ2-7, with TRBD2 as a possible D gene (5 bases). V dropped 0 bases and J dropped 1 base, with 10 bases sitting between them. The CDR3 extends over 15 amino acids. CDR1 MGHRA and CDR2 YSYEKL come from the germline V gene. The CDR3 spells CASSQDPSRSYEQYF. The CDR3 DNA follows: TGCGCCAGCAGCCAAGATCCTAGCAGATCCTACGAGCAGTACTTC.

The genes are TRBV28 and TRBJ2-1, with D perhaps TRBD2 (6 bases). Germline CDR1 and CDR2: MDHEN and SYDVKM. V lost 3 bases to trimming and J lost 8 bases, with 17 bases between them. There are 15 residues in the CDR3. CDR3 region: CASSFERAGRDEQFF. In DNA, the CDR3 is TGTGCCAGCAGTTTTGAGCGGGCGGGCCGGGATGAGCAGTTCTTC.

The V and J genes are TRBV5-1 and TRBJ1-4; no firm D call. The V gene's germline CDR1 is SGHRS and CDR2 YFSETQ. Trimming shortened V by 4 bases and J by 8 bases, and 15 bases separated the two germline ends. The CDR3 is 14 amino acids. CDR3 bases: TGCGCCAGCAGCCCTACGGCCCCGGGAGAAAAACTGTTTTTT. It is translated as CASSPTAPGEKLFF.

The chain recombines TRBV11-2 with TRBJ1-1; the D is unclear. This CDR3 spans 15 amino acids. The V gene's germline CDR1 is SGHAT and CDR2 FQNNGV. V lost 1 base, J lost 4 bases, and 13 bases lay in between. In DNA, the CDR3 is TGTGCCAGCAGCTTAGTAACGGGTGGGTTCACTGAAGCTTTCTTT. It yields the protein CASSLVTGGFTEAFF.

The gene calls are TRBV2 and TRBJ1-6; D possibly corresponds to TRBD1 (5 bases). Between the trimmed V and J ends, which lost 1 base and 5 bases, there was a span of 12 bases. Germline V gives CDR1 SNHLY, CDR2 FYNNEI. This CDR3 has 16 amino acids. CDR3 coding DNA: TGTGCCAGCAGTGAAGACAGGCTTGGCGATAATTCACCCCTCCACTTT. As protein: CASSEDRLGDNSPLHF.

The chain employs TRBV19 and TRBJ1-1; 8 positions match TRBD1. With 4 bases clipped from V and 6 bases from J, the junction kept 10 bases outside the gene matches. CDR1 is LNHDA and CDR2 is SQIVND in the germline V gene (reference sequence). The CDR3 loop spans 15 amino acids. The CDR3 region has the DNA TGTGCCAGTAGTAGGAGTTACAGGGGGTCCGCTGAAGCTTTCTTT. Protein: CASSRSYRGSAEAFF.

CDR3: CSAGDSSTDTQYF. Here the CDR3 DNA reads TGCAGCGCAGGGGACAGTAGCACAGATACGCAGTATTTT. This chain links TRBV29-1 with TRBJ2-3; TRBD1 agrees at 7 bases. Looked up from germline, CDR1 is SQVTM and CDR2 is ANQGSEA. V dropped 7 bases and J dropped 0; count of bases not matched to a gene: 4. The CDR3 covers 13 residues.

The V call is TRBV9, the J call TRBJ2-1, with 11 bases identical to TRBD2. The CDR3 consists of 14 residues. Germline V CDR1 and CDR2: SGDLS, YYNGEE. After removal of 2 bases from V and 9 bases from J, the junction contained 4 bases not matched to a gene. CDR3 sequence reads: CASSVVLAGGEQFF. CDR3 in DNA: TGTGCCAGCAGCGTTGTCCTAGCGGGGGGTGAGCAGTTCTTC.

The genes are TRBV28 and TRBJ1-1; D ambiguous. Germline assignment: CDR1 MDHEN and CDR2 SYDVKM. The CDR3 loop spans 13 amino acids. V was pared by 5 bases and J by 1 base, with 8 bases between. The CDR3 spells CASSPRQNTEAFF. The DNA of the CDR3 is TGTGCCAGCAGTCCCCGACAGAACACTGAAGCTTTCTTT.

The V gene is TRBV7-2, the J gene TRBJ2-7; a weak D match, TRBD1 (5 bases). There are 13 residues in the CDR3. Trimming pared 2 bases from V and 5 bases from J, leaving 10 bases between. CDR1 and CDR2 (germline): SGHTA, FQGNSA. The CDR3 DNA reads TGTGCCAGCAGCTTAAGGGGTTGGCACGAGCAGTACTTC. This encodes CASSLRGWHEQYF. Full variable domain (rest looked up from reference TRBV7-2 and TRBJ2-7): GAGVSQSPSNKVTEKGKDVELRCDPISGHTALYWYRQSLGQGLEFLIYFQGNSAPDKSGLPSDRFSAERTGGSVSTLTIQRTQQEDSAVYLCASSLRGWHEQYFGPGTRLTVT.

The chain has TRBV27 and TRBJ1-4; D possibly corresponds to TRBD1 (6 bases). V was trimmed by 7 bases and J by 0 bases, leaving 12 bases between them. The length of the CDR3 is 15 residues. Germline-derived CDR1 and CDR2 are MNHEY and SMNVEV (reference sequence). This CDR3 reads CASKHRAATNEKLFF. CDR3 sequence (DNA): TGTGCCAGCAAGCACAGGGCTGCAACTAATGAAAAACTGTTTTTT.

The chain links TRBV5-6 to TRBJ1-5; no reliable D call. CDR3 size: 15 residues. The germline V and J ends were trimmed by 0 bases and 6 bases, with 13 bases remaining between them. CDR1 is SGHDT and CDR2 is YYEEEE in the germline V gene. The CDR3 nucleotides are TGTGCCAGCAGCTTGGCAGGCCCTTTTACTCAGCCCCAGCATTTT. It translates to CASSLAGPFTQPQHF.